Listed below are T cell receptor beta chains from one sample, sequenced in a study of blood T cell repertoires in COVID-19. The method was immunoSEQ multiplex PCR; TCRdb's version includes in-frame clones alone and lacks a portion of them. The sample shows some 270,000 clones, around 86% of them seen only once. The sample comprised peripheral blood. These receptors all come from a woman older than 75 with COVID-19, enrolled during active disease. Both conserved end residues are part of each CDR3. Fields, in order: V gene, clone size, CDR3 length, D gene, J gene, CDR3 protein, CDR3 DNA. D genes are given only for firm matches. Size is omitted from some rows. Given values are once, few, many or a class for expanded clones.

V gene: TRBV7-2
clone size: once
CDR3 length: 14
D gene: .
J gene: TRBJ1-5
CDR3 protein: CASSALRDDQPQHF
CDR3 DNA: TGTGCCAGCAGCGCCCTCAGGGATGATCAGCCCCAGCATTTT

V gene: TRBV6-5
clone size: once
CDR3 length: 15
D gene: .
J gene: TRBJ2-1
CDR3 protein: CASSPQYQSYNEQFF
CDR3 DNA: TGTGCCAGCAGTCCCCAATACCAGTCCTACAATGAGCAGTTCTTC

V gene: TRBV19
clone size: .
CDR3 length: 15
D gene: TRBD1
J gene: TRBJ1-3
CDR3 protein: CAISPGTGAGNTIYF
CDR3 DNA: TGTGCCATCTCTCCCGGGACAGGGGCTGGAAACACCATATATTTT

V gene: TRBV6-5
clone size: .
CDR3 length: 15
D gene: .
J gene: TRBJ2-5
CDR3 protein: CASSYSGGLGETQYF
CDR3 DNA: TGTGCCAGCAGTTACTCCGGGGGGCTAGGGGAGACCCAGTACTTC

V gene: TRBV30
clone size: .
CDR3 length: 14
D gene: .
J gene: TRBJ1-5
CDR3 protein: CAWTPGVANQPQHF
CDR3 DNA: TGTGCCTGGACCCCAGGGGTGGCCAATCAGCCCCAGCATTTT

V gene: TRBV5-1
clone size: .
CDR3 length: 14
D gene: TRBD1
J gene: TRBJ1-2
CDR3 protein: CASSLAGTVDGYTF
CDR3 DNA: TGCGCCAGCAGCTTGGCCGGGACAGTAGATGGCTACACCTTC

V gene: TRBV5-6
clone size: .
CDR3 length: 15
D gene: TRBD1
J gene: TRBJ1-4
CDR3 protein: CASSLGWTGTEKLFF
CDR3 DNA: TGTGCCAGCAGCTTGGGATGGACAGGGACTGAAAAACTGTTTTTT

V gene: TRBV18
clone size: .
CDR3 length: 20
D gene: .
J gene: TRBJ2-3
CDR3 protein: CASSPEIAGRGGHYTDTQYF
CDR3 DNA: TGTGCCAGCTCACCCGAAATTGCAGGAAGGGGGGGGCACTACACAGATACGCAGTATTTT

V gene: TRBV5-7
clone size: .
CDR3 length: 16
D gene: TRBD2
J gene: TRBJ2-1
CDR3 protein: CARSYTSGGLRGEQFF
CDR3 DNA: TGTGCCAGGAGTTATACTAGCGGGGGCCTTCGGGGTGAGCAGTTCTTC

V gene: TRBV6-2/TRBV6-3
clone size: .
CDR3 length: 15
D gene: .
J gene: TRBJ1-5
CDR3 protein: CASSQPGGPGQPQHF
CDR3 DNA: TGTGCCAGCAGTCAGCCGGGGGGGCCCGGTCAGCCCCAGCATTTT

V gene: TRBV12-3/TRBV12-4
clone size: .
CDR3 length: 12
D gene: .
J gene: TRBJ2-3
CDR3 protein: CASSPGPAPPLF
CDR3 DNA: TGTGCCAGCAGCCCAGGGCCTGCGCCGCCCCTTTTT

V gene: TRBV2
clone size: .
CDR3 length: 14
D gene: .
J gene: TRBJ1-2
CDR3 protein: CASSEQGADYGYTF
CDR3 DNA: TGTGCCAGCAGTGAACAGGGCGCGGACTATGGCTACACCTTC

V gene: TRBV7-2
clone size: .
CDR3 length: 15
D gene: .
J gene: TRBJ2-1
CDR3 protein: CASSSTSRSYNEQFF
CDR3 DNA: TGTGCCAGCAGCTCGACTAGTCGCTCCTACAATGAGCAGTTCTTC

V gene: TRBV20-1
clone size: .
CDR3 length: 11
D gene: .
J gene: TRBJ2-7
CDR3 protein: CSATTHYEQYF
CDR3 DNA: TGCAGTGCTACTACCCATTACGAGCAGTACTTC

V gene: TRBV3-1/TRBV3-2
clone size: .
CDR3 length: 16
D gene: .
J gene: TRBJ2-7
CDR3 protein: CASSQPTGTGSYEQYF
CDR3 DNA: TGTGCCAGCAGCCAGCCCACCGGGACTGGTTCCTACGAGCAGTACTTC

V gene: TRBV5-1
clone size: once
CDR3 length: 17
D gene: TRBD2
J gene: TRBJ2-5
CDR3 protein: CASSLVGTSGGQETQYF
CDR3 DNA: TGCGCCAGCAGCTTGGTCGGCACTAGCGGGGGCCAAGAGACCCAGTACTTC

V gene: TRBV7-2
clone size: .
CDR3 length: 14
D gene: .
J gene: TRBJ1-2
CDR3 protein: CASSLLAGLEGYTF
CDR3 DNA: TGTGCCAGCAGTCTCCTAGCGGGGCTGGAGGGCTACACCTTC

V gene: TRBV6-5
clone size: .
CDR3 length: 14
D gene: TRBD1
J gene: TRBJ1-1
CDR3 protein: CASSIRQGNTEAFF
CDR3 DNA: TGTGCCAGCAGTATCCGACAGGGGAACACTGAAGCTTTCTTT

V gene: TRBV5-1
clone size: .
CDR3 length: 14
D gene: .
J gene: TRBJ1-1
CDR3 protein: CASSLVVANTEAFF
CDR3 DNA: TGCGCCAGCAGCTTGGTGGTGGCGAACACTGAAGCTTTCTTT

V gene: TRBV19
clone size: .
CDR3 length: 14
D gene: TRBD1
J gene: TRBJ1-6
CDR3 protein: CASQTGGRDSPLHF
CDR3 DNA: TGTGCCAGCCAGACAGGGGGCCGGGATTCACCCCTCCACTTT

V gene: TRBV5-1
clone size: once
CDR3 length: 14
D gene: TRBD1
J gene: TRBJ1-1
CDR3 protein: CASSRDRTNTEAFF
CDR3 DNA: TGCGCCAGCAGCCGGGACAGGACGAACACTGAAGCTTTCTTT

V gene: TRBV18
clone size: .
CDR3 length: 16
D gene: .
J gene: TRBJ1-1
CDR3 protein: CASSPQGPGMNTEAFF
CDR3 DNA: TGTGCCAGCTCACCACAAGGTCCAGGGATGAACACTGAAGCTTTCTTT

V gene: TRBV24-1
clone size: few
CDR3 length: 15
D gene: .
J gene: TRBJ2-1
CDR3 protein: CATSDLQGGLNEQFF
CDR3 DNA: TGTGCCACCAGTGATTTGCAGGGAGGTTTAAATGAGCAGTTCTTC